The present entry profiles one T cell receptor beta chain with its context. The record originates from a study of blood T cell repertoires in COVID-19. Study background: In each case, the material was cDNA or gDNA derived from T cells, B-cell-depleted T cells, or PBMCs.

Patients at the Seattle site were enrolled during active infection and followed longitudinally. How the authors handled the data: Reference gene primer amplification gave nucleated cell count estimates. Data came from immunoSEQ multiplex PCR; TCRdb stores just in-frame clones and leaves some out. The V and J calls and clone size were taken over from that table, and D and trimming were inferred from the DNA. This table has over 150,000 clones, around 85% appearing once. This TCR derives from a man older than 75 with COVID-19, enrolled during active disease. Sequencing input: peripheral blood.

CDR3 sequence: CASSFLRTGTDTEAFF. The CDR3 nucleotides are TGCGCCAGCAGCTTCTTACGAACAGGGACGGACACTGAAGCTTTCTTT. The chain joins TRBV5-1 to TRBJ1-1; D is perhaps TRBD1 (6 bases). The CDR3 extends over 16 amino acids. The V end was cut by 2 bases, the J end by 3 bases, with 17 bases between. Per germline, CDR1 SGHRS and CDR2 YFSETQ.